This T cell receptor (beta chain) was documented in a study of T cell clonotyping in hematopoietic cell transplantation. Study-level background: Pretransplant recipient samples were taken after cytoreduction.

Comment on this clone: As yet, its antigen is unknown.

Germline V gene sequence: CDR1 MGHRA, CDR2 YSYEKL. The CDR3 runs 15 residues. The ends were cut back, 0 bases at V and 2 bases at J, with 11 bases in the middle. Time point here: recipient sample about 28 days before transplant, after cytoreduction. Findings and limits, study-wide: Pathologically expanded recipient clonotypes increased progressively from day 30 to day 180 as diversity fell.

The assay was immunoSEQ multiplex PCR, and TCRdb's table has in-frame clones only and misses some. The sample contains about 41,000 clones, around 85% of which appear only once. This clonotype was sampled from a man aged 55 to 70 with acute myeloid leukemia. Some clones in this sample may be carry-over from other donors' samples. The V call is TRBV4-1, the J call TRBJ2-7; D ambiguous. The sample was peripheral blood mononuclear cells, taken before stem cell transplant. CDR3 loop: CASSQERAPAYEQYF. DNA for the CDR3: TGCGCCAGCAGCCAAGAACGGGCCCCGGCCTACGAGCAGTACTTC.